A selection of T cell receptor beta chains follows, all from one sample in a study of vaccination and CD4 T cells after COVID-19. What these receptors recognize is not known. TCRdb analysed the PCR reads with MiXCR anew, one entry per CDR3 protein. The repertoire has 9,700 or so distinct CDR3 sequences, approximately 35% of them found once; the top ten carry around 33%. Sample: CD4+ T cells from blood, cultured in vitro. These receptors were taken from a human donor in good health. The CDR3 runs from the conserved cysteine through the conserved F or W. A D gene is named only where the DNA matches it firmly. Not all rows give a size; the values are once, few, many and, for expanded clones, a class.

TRBJ2-5 . TRBV4-1 once TGCGCCAGCAGCCACCGCAAGGAAGGGAGGGAGACCCAGTACTTC CASSHRKEGRETQYF
TRBJ1-5 TRBD1 TRBV20-1 . TGCAGTGCCGGGACAGGGGGCAATCAGCCCCAGCATTTT CSAGTGGNQPQHF
TRBJ2-1 . TRBV6-2/TRBV6-3 . TGTGCCAGCAGTTTGAACCCCGAGGCCTACAATGAGCAGTTCTTC CASSLNPEAYNEQFF
TRBJ1-3 . TRBV10-3 . TGTGCCATCACCGGAGTTAGCTCTGGAAACACCATATATTTT CAITGVSSGNTIYF
TRBJ2-1 . TRBV19 . TGTGCCAGTAGTATACGGGCCCTTGCCAATGAGCAGTTCTTC CASSIRALANEQFF
TRBJ2-1 . TRBV9 few TGTGCCAGCAGCCCGAGTCATTATGGGGAGCAGTTCTTC CASSPSHYGEQFF
TRBJ1-2 . TRBV5-8 . TGTGCCAGCAGCTTTGGCAGCACCTATGGCTACACCTTC CASSFGSTYGYTF
TRBJ1-5 . TRBV25-1 few TGTGCCAGCAGTTTTTCGAGCAATCAGCCCCAGCATTTT CASSFSSNQPQHF
TRBJ2-5 . TRBV7-9 few TGTGCCAGCAGCTTATGGGGGGCCGAGACCCAGTACTTC CASSLWGAETQYF
TRBJ2-5 . TRBV20-1 . TGCAGTGCTAGAGCGGCGGGGCGGCAAGAGACCCAGTACTTC CSARAAGRQETQYF
TRBJ2-2 TRBD1 TRBV7-2 few TGTGCCAGCAGCCGGGACAGGGGGACCGGGGAGCTGTTTTTT CASSRDRGTGELFF
TRBJ2-2 TRBD1 TRBV6-5 few TGTGCCAGCAGTTCCGGACAGGACACCGGGGAGCTGTTTTTT CASSSGQDTGELFF
TRBJ1-1 . TRBV19 . TGTGCCAGTAGTATAGCAGTAAACGGCGACACTGAAGCTTTCTTT CASSIAVNGDTEAFF
TRBJ2-3 TRBD2 TRBV29-1 . TGCAGCGCTGGTACTAGCGGGCTAACCCTCACAGATACGCAGTATTTT CSAGTSGLTLTDTQYF
TRBJ2-7 . TRBV7-2 few TGTGCCAGCAGCTGGGGGGAAACCTACGAGCAGTACTTC CASSWGETYEQYF
TRBJ1-2 TRBD1 TRBV11-1 . TGTGCCAGCAGCTTCGGCGCAGGGGGCGTCCTGTCCAATGGCTACACCTTC CASSFGAGGVLSNGYTF
TRBJ2-3 . TRBV6-1 few TGTGCCAGCAGACACAAACAGGGCACAGATACGCAGTATTTT CASRHKQGTDTQYF
TRBJ2-1 . TRBV11-1 . TGTGCCAGCAGCTTAAATGCTAAGGGTGAGCAGTTCTTC CASSLNAKGEQFF
TRBJ1-2 . TRBV28 medium-sized TGTGCCAGCAGCCCACTCGGGACGATCTATGGCTACACCTTC CASSPLGTIYGYTF
TRBJ1-1 . TRBV15 . TGTGCCACCACCAAAATTCAGGTGAACACTGAAGCTTTCTTT CATTKIQVNTEAFF
TRBJ2-5 . TRBV20-1 few TGCAGTGCTCTCCGGGACGGTGAGACCCAGTACTTC CSALRDGETQYF
TRBJ2-1 . TRBV6-1 . TGTGCCAGCAGTCGGGACATGGCATTTGAGCAGTTCTTC CASSRDMAFEQFF
TRBJ2-7 . TRBV20-1 large TGCAGTGCTAGGAGGAGGAGCCTCCTCTCCTACGAGCAGTACTTC CSARRRSLLSYEQYF
TRBJ1-5 . TRBV4-2 few TGTGCCAGCAGCCCCCAGTTCGTGGGGAGCAATCAGCCCCAGCATTTT CASSPQFVGSNQPQHF
TRBJ2-3 . TRBV7-9 few TGTGCCAGCAGCTGGCGGGGCGCAGATACGCAGTATTTT CASSWRGADTQYF
TRBJ2-5 . TRBV24-1 . TGTGCCACCAGTGATTACCGGGACACACATAGACAAGAGACCCAGTACTTC CATSDYRDTHRQETQYF
TRBJ1-1 . TRBV9 . TGTGCCAGCAGCGTAGACCCGAGCACTGAAGCTTTCTTT CASSVDPSTEAFF
TRBJ2-2 . TRBV7-6 . TGTGCCAGCAGCTTAGAAGTGAACACCGGGGAGCTGTTTTTT CASSLEVNTGELFF
TRBJ1-3 . TRBV11-2 . TGTGCCAGCAGCACCAGACAAATAGGAAACACCATATATTTT CASSTRQIGNTIYF
TRBJ2-2 . TRBV5-1 . TGCGCCAGCGGAGAAGCCACCGGGGAGCTGTTTTTT CASGEATGELFF
TRBJ1-5 . TRBV20-1 large TGCAGTGCTAGAGAGATTAAGGGGGACGGTCAGCCCCAGCATTTT CSAREIKGDGQPQHF
TRBJ2-1 TRBD2 TRBV9 few TGTGCCAGCAGCGTAGGGAGCCTAGCGGGGCTCTACAATGAGCAGTTCTTC CASSVGSLAGLYNEQFF
TRBJ1-2 . TRBV6-1 . TGTGCCAGCAGTGATGGGGGGGAGATTTATGGCTACACCTTC CASSDGGEIYGYTF
TRBJ2-5 . TRBV2 . TGTGCCAGCAGTGCCAGGGAGACCCAGTACTTC CASSARETQYF
TRBJ2-3 TRBD1 TRBV20-1 few TGCAGTGCTAGATACAGGGGAGCAGATACGCAGTATTTT CSARYRGADTQYF
TRBJ2-7 . TRBV12-3/TRBV12-4 . TGTGCCAGCAGCCAGGGCAGAAACTACGAGCAGTACTTC CASSQGRNYEQYF
TRBJ2-7 . TRBV11-2 . TGTGCCAGCAGGGGGGACGGGAACTACGAGCAGTACTTC CASRGDGNYEQYF
TRBJ1-5 . TRBV20-1 . TGCAGTGCTAGCCGCAGGGCCTTAGGCAATCAGCCCCAGCATTTT CSASRRALGNQPQHF
TRBJ1-1 TRBD1 TRBV7-6 . TGTGCCAGCAGCTTAAGCACAGGGGGAATACCGAACACTGAAGCTTTCTTT CASSLSTGGIPNTEAFF
TRBJ2-3 . TRBV29-1 once TGCAGCGTTGGTGGGGAAGATACGCAGTATTTT CSVGGEDTQYF
TRBJ2-7 . TRBV6-1 . TGTGCCAGCACCTTGGGCCAGGGACTTGGATACGAGCAGTACTTC CASTLGQGLGYEQYF
TRBJ2-2 . TRBV6-4 . TGTGCCAGCAGTGACAGGGATAACGGGGAGCTGTTTTTT CASSDRDNGELFF
TRBJ1-5 . TRBV19 few TGTGCCAGTAGTCTGGCGGCTCTGGGCCAGCCCCAGCATTTT CASSLAALGQPQHF
TRBJ1-2 . TRBV11-1 . TGTGCCAGCAGCTCGCAACCTAACTATGGCTACACCTTC CASSSQPNYGYTF
TRBJ2-3 TRBD2 TRBV7-9 . TGTGCCAGCAGCTCCACCGGACTAGCGGGGTACGATACGCAGTATTTT CASSSTGLAGYDTQYF
TRBJ1-2 . TRBV5-6 once TGTGCCAGCAGCTTAACCATAGAGTATGGCTACACCTTC CASSLTIEYGYTF
TRBJ1-1 . TRBV6-1 few TGTGCCAGCAGGATTATTCGAAACACTGAAGCTTTCTTT CASRIIRNTEAFF
TRBJ1-5 . TRBV12-3/TRBV12-4 . TGTGCCAGCACCTTAGGACGGATCAATCAGCCCCAGCATTTT CASTLGRINQPQHF
TRBJ1-2 . TRBV6-5 . TGTGCCAGCAGTTACGCCAGGGTGACCTATGGCTACACCTTC CASSYARVTYGYTF
TRBJ2-2 TRBD2 TRBV6-1 . TGTGCCAGCAGTGATGGGACTAGATCCGGGGAGCTGTTTTTT CASSDGTRSGELFF
TRBJ1-2 . TRBV29-1 . TGCAGCGTTGGAGGGACCGAATATGGCTACACCTTC CSVGGTEYGYTF
TRBJ1-1 . TRBV19 . TGTGCCAGTAGGGCAGGGGCCACATTGAGGGCTTTCTTT CASRAGATLRAFF
TRBJ1-5 . TRBV20-1 . TGCAGTGCTGTACCGGGTCTTAGCAATCAGCCCCAGCATTTT CSAVPGLSNQPQHF
TRBJ1-1 . TRBV5-6 once TGTGCCAGCAGCTTGGAAGTCGGGACTGAAGCTTTCTTT CASSLEVGTEAFF
TRBJ2-3 TRBD2 TRBV7-3 few TGTGCCAGCAGCCAACTAGCGGGGGGGACCACAGATACGCAGTATTTT CASSQLAGGTTDTQYF
TRBJ1-3 . TRBV20-1 . TGCAGTGCTAGAGATGAAGGGTCGGACACCATATATTTT CSARDEGSDTIYF
TRBJ1-2 TRBD1 TRBV6-1 few TGTGCCAGCAGGGGACAGGGGCCCACGACCTATGGCTACACCTTC CASRGQGPTTYGYTF
TRBJ1-1 . TRBV2 few TGTGCCAGCAGTGAGGTGAAAGTCAACACTGAAGCTTTCTTT CASSEVKVNTEAFF
TRBJ2-2 . TRBV7-3 . TGTGCCAGCAGCTTAAATCGCAGGGGAACCACCGGGGAGCTGTTTTTT CASSLNRRGTTGELFF